What follows are 21 T cell receptor beta chains derived from one specimen sequenced in a study of somatic mutations in cytotoxic T cells in rheumatoid arthritis. The method was immunoSEQ multiplex PCR; TCRdb's version includes in-frame clones alone and lacks a portion of them. The sample carries thousands of clones, around 90% recorded once. Sequencing input: CD8+ T cells sorted from blood. These receptor sequences come from a man aged 40-49 years with rheumatoid arthritis.

The CDR3 DNA reads TGTGCCAGCAGTGAAGCTAGCGGGGGGCAAGAGACCCAGTACTTC. Translated: CASSEASGGQETQYF. V gene TRBV6-1 combines with J gene TRBJ2-5; 10 bases agree with TRBD2. J gave up 2 bases and V 0 bases, and 0 bases lay outside the gene matches. The CDR3 runs to 15 residues. Per germline, CDR1 MNHNS and CDR2 SASEGT.

The chain combines TRBV19 with TRBJ2-5, with a weak D call TRBD1 (6 bases). The CDR3 is made up of 15 amino acids. Trimming removed 4 bases from V and 7 bases from J, with 19 bases in between. From germline, CDR1 is LNHDA and CDR2 SQIVND (reference sequence). The CDR3 spells CASSTSTQGSGTQYF. As DNA, the CDR3 is TGTGCCAGTAGTACCTCCACACAGGGTTCGGGGACCCAGTACTTC.

The chain has TRBV6-1 and TRBJ1-2; tentative D call: TRBD1 (6 bases). The V end lost 9 bases, the J end lost 4 bases, and 15 bases lay between the germline ends. CDR3 length: 13 amino acids. CDR1 and CDR2 from the germline V gene are MNHNS and SASEGT. CDR3: CARKGGDPYGYTF. CDR3 nucleotide sequence: TGTGCCAGAAAAGGGGGGGATCCCTATGGCTACACCTTC.

This rearrangement joins TRBV6-4 to TRBJ1-6, with a weak D call TRBD1 (6 bases). The length of the CDR3 is 13 residues. Trimming pared 0 bases from V and 9 bases from J, leaving 6 bases between. Germline CDR1 and CDR2: MRHNA and SNTAGT. CDR3 residues: CASSDSDSSPLHF. The CDR3 coding sequence is TGTGCCAGCAGTGACTCGGACAGTTCACCCCTCCACTTT.

This clone was counted a single time. V is TRBV20-1 and J is TRBJ1-1; a weak D match, TRBD1 (5 bases). V lost 4 bases, J lost 8 bases, and 11 bases lay in between. The CDR3 is 11 amino acids. Germline lookup yields CDR1 DFQATT and CDR2 SNEGSKA (reference sequence). The CDR3 is CSATLDREAFF. CDR3 nucleotide sequence: TGCAGTGCTACCTTAGACAGAGAAGCTTTCTTT.

The J gene is TRBJ2-2, the V gene TRBV2, with 10 bases aligning to TRBD1. The CDR3 runs 14 residues. Germline trimming cut 8 bases from V and 0 bases from J; bases unmatched to any gene: 0. The germline V gene has CDR1 SNHLY and CDR2 FYNNEI. The CDR3 reads CASDRGPNTGELFF. Here the CDR3 DNA reads TGTGCCAGCGACAGGGGGCCGAACACCGGGGAGCTGTTTTTT.

This clone came up a few times. V is TRBV27 and J is TRBJ1-5, with D perhaps TRBD1 (5 bases). Germline CDR1 MNHEY, CDR2 SMNVEV (reference sequence). Trimming removed 6 bases at V and 9 bases at J, with 15 bases between. This CDR3 contains 13 residues. CDR3 sequence (DNA): TGTGCCAGCAGGATGACCGTGGGGGGGCCCCAGCATTTT. This translates into CASRMTVGGPQHF.

The chain is built from TRBV5-4 and TRBJ1-4; no firm D call. Trimming removed 0 bases from V and 3 bases from J, with 12 bases in between. CDR3 length: 16 amino acids. Germline-derived CDR1 and CDR2 are SGHNT and YYREEE (reference sequence). CDR3 amino acids: CASSLDTGGANEKLFF. CDR3 sequence (DNA): TGTGCCAGCAGCTTGGACACCGGCGGGGCTAATGAAAAACTGTTTTTT. The variable domain in full, completed from reference TRBV5-4 and TRBJ1-4, reads ETGVTQSPTHLIKTRGQQVTLRCSSQSGHNTVSWYQQALGQGPQFIFQYYREEENGRGNFPPRFSGLQFPNYSSELNVNALELDDSALYLCASSLDTGGANEKLFFGSGTQLSVL.

This clone was seen just once. This sequence joins TRBV5-8 and TRBJ2-1; 13 bases fit TRBD2. This CDR3 has 17 residues. Germline V gives CDR1 SGHTS, CDR2 YDEGEE. After removal of 3 bases from V and 1 base from J, the junction contained 4 bases not matched to a gene. The CDR3 nucleotides are TGTGCCAGCAGCTGGGGACTAGCGGGGACATCCTACAATGAGCAGTTCTTC. This sequence encodes CASSWGLAGTSYNEQFF.

The V call is TRBV9, the J call TRBJ2-2, with D tentatively TRBD1 (6 bases). Germline CDR1 is SGDLS and CDR2 is YYNGEE. The V end lost 4 bases, the J end lost 5 bases, and 9 bases lay between the germline ends. The CDR3 covers 13 residues. Here the CDR3 DNA reads TGTGCCAGCAGCCCAAGGGGGACCGGGGAGCTGTTTTTT. This sequence encodes CASSPRGTGELFF.

This clone was recorded only once. CDR3 region: CASSERGSNQPQHF. CDR3 in DNA: TGTGCCAGCAGCGAAAGGGGAAGCAATCAGCCCCAGCATTTT. The rearrangement links TRBV13 to TRBJ1-5, with D tentatively TRBD1 (5 bases). Germline CDR1 and CDR2: PRHDT and FYEKMQ (reference sequence). The CDR3 has 14 residues. V was clipped by 5 bases and J by 1 base, with 9 bases between them.

The chain couples TRBV21-1 to TRBJ1-2. TRBV21-1 is tagged as a pseudogene. This CDR3 spans 13 amino acids. As DNA, the CDR3 is TGTGCCAGGGGGGGATGGGGTGGATATGGCTACACCTTC. It yields the protein CARGGWGGYGYTF.

The rearrangement links TRBV5-4 to TRBJ2-7; TRBD1 might be the D (6 bases). Trimming took 7 bases from V and 9 from J, leaving 26 bases between them. The germline CDR1 and CDR2 sequences are SGHNT and YYREEE (reference sequence). This CDR3 comprises 15 residues. The CDR3 here is CASRVVRGEPTAQYV. The CDR3 DNA is TGTGCCAGCCGCGTGGTCAGGGGCGAACCTACGGCGCAGTACGTC.

This chain uses TRBV19 with TRBJ1-2; 10 bases match TRBD1. The germline gives CDR1 LNHDA, CDR2 SQIVND (reference sequence). CDR3 size: 12 residues. V trimming: 8 bases; J trimming: 4 bases; junction bases outside the gene matches: 1. In DNA, the CDR3 is TGTGCCAGTCGACAGGGGGCCTATGGCTACACCTTC. Protein sequence: CASRQGAYGYTF.

The V gene is TRBV6-5, the J gene TRBJ2-1; tentatively, D is TRBD1 (6 bases). Germline-derived CDR1 and CDR2 are MNHEY and SVGAGI. Trimming took off 5 bases at V and 6 bases at J, with 14 bases between the two ends. The CDR3 has 14 residues. This chain's CDR3 is CASSPMRGGNEQFF. In nucleotides, the CDR3 is TGTGCCAGCAGTCCGATGAGAGGGGGCAATGAGCAGTTCTTC.

J is TRBJ1-5 and V is TRBV19; perhaps TRBD1 as D (6 bases). Germline V gene data show CDR1 as LNHDA and CDR2 as SQIVND (reference sequence). The CDR3 sequence is 15 residues long. V shed 6 bases and J shed 0 bases, with 12 bases lying between them. CDR3 coding DNA: TGTGCCAGTAGCCAGGGGAGTCATAGCAATCAGCCCCAGCATTTT. This codes for CASSQGSHSNQPQHF. The full variable domain, with the rest looked up from reference TRBV19 and TRBJ1-5, is DGGITQSPKYLFRKEGQNVTLSCEQNLNHDAMYWYRQDPGQGLRLIYYSQIVNDFQKGDIAEGYSVSREKKESFPLTVTSAQKNPTAFYLCASSQGSHSNQPQHFGDGTRLSIL.

The sample holds one count of this clone. The chain recombines TRBV5-4 with TRBJ2-3, with D hard to call. There are 15 residues in the CDR3. CDR1 and CDR2 from the germline V gene are SGHNT and YYREEE (reference sequence). Trimming removed 3 bases at V and 0 bases at J, with 11 bases between. The CDR3 region has the DNA TGTGCCAGCAGCTCCTCCCTTTCTAGCACAGATACGCAGTATTTT. It codes for CASSSSLSSTDTQYF.

This clone was counted once. The V and J genes are TRBV6-5 and TRBJ2-5, with 13 bases lining up with TRBD2. Germline CDR1 is MNHEY and CDR2 is SVGAGI. CDR3 length: 15 residues. V shed 4 bases, J shed 4 bases, and the junction held 3 bases outside the gene matches. CDR3 DNA sequence: TGTGCCAGCAGTTTACTAGCGGGGGGGGGAGAGACCCAGTACTTC. Its protein product is CASSLLAGGGETQYF.

The CDR3 region is CASSPWTSGQETQYF. The CDR3 DNA sequence: TGTGCCAGCAGTCCCTGGACTAGCGGGCAAGAGACCCAGTACTTC. The V and J genes are TRBV27 and TRBJ2-5, with TRBD2 identical over 11 bases. Germline V gene lookup returns CDR1 MNHEY and CDR2 SMNVEV (reference sequence). The CDR3 length is 15 residues. V trimming: 5 bases; J trimming: 2 bases; junction bases outside the gene matches: 4.

The CDR3 is CASSLTGASNQPQHF. CDR3 DNA sequence: TGTGCCAGCAGTTTAACAGGGGCGAGCAATCAGCCCCAGCATTTT. This sequence joins TRBV27 and TRBJ1-5; 7 bases map to TRBD1. The CDR3 is 15 amino acids. Per germline, CDR1 MNHEY and CDR2 SMNVEV (reference sequence). Trimming at V came to 2 bases and at J to 1 base, leaving 2 bases not matched to a gene.

This rearrangement joins TRBV12-5 to TRBJ1-2, with D unresolved. Germline values: CDR1 LGHNT, CDR2 FRNRAP. V was cut by 0 bases and J by 0 bases, with 11 bases left in between. The CDR3 totals 16 residues. The CDR3 DNA follows: TGTGCTAGTGGTTTGGTACTCGACGGGGCTAACTATGGCTACACCTTC. It specifies CASGLVLDGANYGYTF.